This T cell receptor (beta chain) was sequenced during a study of cytomegalovirus exposure and HLA in healthy donors. Researchers ran the PCR with 60 Vbeta and 13 Jbeta primers. Sequencing was performed with immunoSEQ multiplex PCR; in TCRdb, only in-frame clones are kept and a portion is missing. The sample lists over 200,000 clones, about 89% occurring once. The sequence came from a woman aged 18-30 years in good health and CMV-seronegative. Sequenced material: PBMCs.

This chain's CDR3 is CASSRKTSSSYNEQFF. CDR3 DNA sequence: TGTGCCAGCAGCCGAAAGACTAGTTCATCCTACAATGAGCAGTTCTTC. The chain recombines TRBV7-8 with TRBJ2-1, with TRBD2 as a possible D gene (6 bases). CDR1 is SGHVS and CDR2 is FQNEAQ in the germline V gene. V lost 5 bases, J lost 1 base, and 15 bases lay in between. This CDR3 has 16 amino acids.